This T cell receptor (beta chain) was identified during a study of blood T cell repertoires in COVID-19. The CDR3 sequence is 12 residues long. The V gene lost 6 bases and the J gene lost 4 bases, with 9 bases spanning the gap. Per the authors' pipeline: Amplified reference gene primers provided the basis for estimating nucleated cell counts. Clones were sequenced by immunoSEQ multiplex PCR, and TCRdb holds only the in-frame ones, with some missing. The D gene and trimming were derived from the DNA, and the V and J assignments and clone size from that table. Here the sample spans some 59,000 clones, roughly 76% being singletons.

Input material: peripheral blood. The TCR comes from a woman between 55 and 75 years old with acute or convalescent COVID-19. The chain combines TRBV12-3 or TRBV12-4 with TRBJ1-1, with a possible D match to TRBD1 (6 bases). CDR3 region: CASSRTVTEAFF. CDR3 DNA: TGTGCCAGCAGCCGGACAGTCACTGAAGCTTTCTTT.